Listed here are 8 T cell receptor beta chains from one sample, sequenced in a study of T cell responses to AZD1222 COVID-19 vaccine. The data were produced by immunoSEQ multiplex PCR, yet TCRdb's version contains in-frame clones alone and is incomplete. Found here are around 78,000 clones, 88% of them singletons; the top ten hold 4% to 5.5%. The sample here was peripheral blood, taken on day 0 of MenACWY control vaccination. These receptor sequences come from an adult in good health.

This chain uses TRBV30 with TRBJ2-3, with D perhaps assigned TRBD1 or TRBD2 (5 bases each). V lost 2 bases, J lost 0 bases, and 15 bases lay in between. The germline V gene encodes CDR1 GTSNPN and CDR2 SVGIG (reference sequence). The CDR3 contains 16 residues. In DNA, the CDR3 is TGTGCCTGGAGTCTTCGGGGACGCACTAGCACAGATACGCAGTATTTT. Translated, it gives CAWSLRGRTSTDTQYF. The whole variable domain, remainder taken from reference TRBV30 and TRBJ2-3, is SQTIHQWPATLVQPVGSPLSLECTVEGTSNPNLYWYRQAAGRGLQLLFYSVGIGQISSEVPQNLSASRPQDRQFILSSKKLLLSDSGFYLCAWSLRGRTSTDTQYFGPGTRLTVL.

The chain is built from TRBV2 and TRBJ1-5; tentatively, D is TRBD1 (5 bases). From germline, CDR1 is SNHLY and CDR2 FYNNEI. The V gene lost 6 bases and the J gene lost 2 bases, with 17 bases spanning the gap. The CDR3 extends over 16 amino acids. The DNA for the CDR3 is TGTGCCAGCAGCGCCCCGCGGCAGGGTGGCAATCAGCCCCAGCATTTT. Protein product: CASSAPRQGGNQPQHF.

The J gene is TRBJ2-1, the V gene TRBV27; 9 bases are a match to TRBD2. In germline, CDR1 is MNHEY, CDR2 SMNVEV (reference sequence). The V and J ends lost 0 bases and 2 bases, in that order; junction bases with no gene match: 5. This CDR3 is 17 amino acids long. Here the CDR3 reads CASSLSGGGAPYNEQFF. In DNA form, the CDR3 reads TGTGCCAGCAGTTTATCTGGCGGGGGGGCCCCCTACAATGAGCAGTTCTTC.

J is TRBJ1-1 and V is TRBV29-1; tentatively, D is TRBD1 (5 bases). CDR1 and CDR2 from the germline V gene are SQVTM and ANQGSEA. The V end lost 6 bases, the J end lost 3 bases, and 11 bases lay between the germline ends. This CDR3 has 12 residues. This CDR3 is CSVGGVHTEAFF. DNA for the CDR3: TGCAGCGTCGGAGGGGTTCACACTGAAGCTTTCTTT.

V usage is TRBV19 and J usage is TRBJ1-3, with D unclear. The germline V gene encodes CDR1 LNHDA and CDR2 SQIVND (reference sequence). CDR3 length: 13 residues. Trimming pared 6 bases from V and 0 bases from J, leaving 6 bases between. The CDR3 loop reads CASRLISGNTIYF. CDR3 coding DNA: TGTGCCAGTAGGCTGATCTCTGGAAACACCATATATTTT.

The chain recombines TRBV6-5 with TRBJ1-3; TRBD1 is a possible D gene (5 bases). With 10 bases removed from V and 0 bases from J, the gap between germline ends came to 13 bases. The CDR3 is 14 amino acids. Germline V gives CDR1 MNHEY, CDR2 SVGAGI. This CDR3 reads CATRGASSGNTIYF. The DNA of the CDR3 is TGTGCCACCCGGGGCGCGAGCTCTGGAAACACCATATATTTT.

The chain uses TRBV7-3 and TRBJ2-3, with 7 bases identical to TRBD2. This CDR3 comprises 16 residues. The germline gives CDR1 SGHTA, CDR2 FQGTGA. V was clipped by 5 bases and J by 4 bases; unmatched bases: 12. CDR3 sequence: CASSPSGGGVPDTQYF. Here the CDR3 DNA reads TGTGCCAGCAGCCCAAGTGGGGGAGGGGTCCCAGATACGCAGTATTTT.

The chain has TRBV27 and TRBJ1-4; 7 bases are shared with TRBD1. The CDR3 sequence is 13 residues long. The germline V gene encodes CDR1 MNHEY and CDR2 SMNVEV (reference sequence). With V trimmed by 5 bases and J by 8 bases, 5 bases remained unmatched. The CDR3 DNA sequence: TGTGCCAGCAGTCGCCAGGGGGGGGAAAAACTGTTTTTT. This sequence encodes CASSRQGGEKLFF.